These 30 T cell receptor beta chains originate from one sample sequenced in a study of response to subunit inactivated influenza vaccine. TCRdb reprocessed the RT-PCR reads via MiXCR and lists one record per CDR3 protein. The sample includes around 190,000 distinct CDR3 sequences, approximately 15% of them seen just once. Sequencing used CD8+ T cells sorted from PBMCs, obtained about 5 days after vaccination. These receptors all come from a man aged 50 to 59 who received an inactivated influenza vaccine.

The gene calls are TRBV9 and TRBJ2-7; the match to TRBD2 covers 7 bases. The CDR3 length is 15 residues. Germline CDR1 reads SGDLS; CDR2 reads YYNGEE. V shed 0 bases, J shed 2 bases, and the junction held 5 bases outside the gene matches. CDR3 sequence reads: CASSVGGGLAYEQYF. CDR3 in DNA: TGTGCCAGCAGCGTAGGGGGGGGTTTGGCCTACGAGCAGTACTTC.

In DNA form, the CDR3 reads TGTGCCAGCAGCGTGCAATTTGAGGACACTGAAGCTTTCTTT. This codes for CASSVQFEDTEAFF. The gene calls are TRBV5-4 and TRBJ1-1, with D uncertain. The CDR3 is made up of 14 amino acids. Deletions cut 4 bases from V and 3 bases from J, with 13 bases between. Germline assignment: CDR1 SGHNT and CDR2 YYREEE (reference sequence).

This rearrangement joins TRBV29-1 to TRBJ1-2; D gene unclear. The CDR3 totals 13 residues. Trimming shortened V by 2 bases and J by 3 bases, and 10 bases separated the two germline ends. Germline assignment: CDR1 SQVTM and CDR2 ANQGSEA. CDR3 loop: CSVEQNAHYGYTF. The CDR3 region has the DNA TGCAGCGTTGAACAGAACGCTCACTATGGCTACACCTTC.

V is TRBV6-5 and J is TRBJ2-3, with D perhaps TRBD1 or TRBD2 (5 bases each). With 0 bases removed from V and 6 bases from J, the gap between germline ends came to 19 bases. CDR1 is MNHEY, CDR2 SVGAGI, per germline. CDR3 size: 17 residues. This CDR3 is CASSYSPGPSAPDTQYF. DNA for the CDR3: TGTGCCAGCAGTTACTCTCCGGGACCGTCAGCCCCTGATACGCAGTATTTT.

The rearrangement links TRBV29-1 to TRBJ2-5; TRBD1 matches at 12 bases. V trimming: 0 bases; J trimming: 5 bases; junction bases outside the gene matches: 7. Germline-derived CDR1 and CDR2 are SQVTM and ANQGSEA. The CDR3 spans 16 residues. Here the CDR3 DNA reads TGCAGCGTTGAAGAGGAGTGGGACAGGGGGCCTGAGACCCAGTACTTC. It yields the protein CSVEEEWDRGPETQYF.

DNA for the CDR3: TGTGCCAGCAGCGTAGAGGGACCGGGAGGTGAAGATACGCAGTATTTT. It translates to CASSVEGPGGEDTQYF. This chain links TRBV9 with TRBJ2-3, with 7 bases that match TRBD2. CDR3 size: 16 residues. The germline V gene encodes CDR1 SGDLS and CDR2 YYNGEE. The ends lost 0 bases at V and 5 bases at J; junction bases unmatched: 9.

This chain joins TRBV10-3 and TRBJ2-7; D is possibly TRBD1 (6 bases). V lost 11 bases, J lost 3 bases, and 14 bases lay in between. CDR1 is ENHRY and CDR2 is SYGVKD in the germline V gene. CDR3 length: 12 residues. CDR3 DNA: TGTGCCGCCTCGACAGGATACTACGAGCAGTACTTC. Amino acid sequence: CAASTGYYEQYF.

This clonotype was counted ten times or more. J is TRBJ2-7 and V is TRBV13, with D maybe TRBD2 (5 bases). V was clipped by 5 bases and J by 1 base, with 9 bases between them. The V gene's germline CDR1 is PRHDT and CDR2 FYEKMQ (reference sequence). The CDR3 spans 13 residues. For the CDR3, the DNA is TGTGCCAGCAGCCCCAGCGGATCCTACGAGCAGTACTTC. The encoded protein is CASSPSGSYEQYF.

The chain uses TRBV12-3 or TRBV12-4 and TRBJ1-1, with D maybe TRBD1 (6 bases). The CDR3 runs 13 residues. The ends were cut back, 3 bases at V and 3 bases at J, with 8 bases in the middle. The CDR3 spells CASSFNRDTEAFF. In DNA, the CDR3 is TGTGCCAGCAGTTTCAACAGGGACACTGAAGCTTTCTTT.

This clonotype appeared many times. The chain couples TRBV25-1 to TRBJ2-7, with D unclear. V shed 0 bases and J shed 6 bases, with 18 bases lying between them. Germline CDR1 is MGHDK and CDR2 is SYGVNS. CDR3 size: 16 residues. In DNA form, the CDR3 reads TGTGCCAGCAGTGAATATCTCACGCCGCCCGCCAGCGAGCAGTACTTC. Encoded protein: CASSEYLTPPASEQYF.

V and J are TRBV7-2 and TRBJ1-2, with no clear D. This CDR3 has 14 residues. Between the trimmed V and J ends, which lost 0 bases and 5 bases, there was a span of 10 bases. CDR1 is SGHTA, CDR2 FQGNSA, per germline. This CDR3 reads CASSLALSGYGYTF. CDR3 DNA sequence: TGTGCCAGCAGCTTAGCGCTAAGTGGGTATGGCTACACCTTC.

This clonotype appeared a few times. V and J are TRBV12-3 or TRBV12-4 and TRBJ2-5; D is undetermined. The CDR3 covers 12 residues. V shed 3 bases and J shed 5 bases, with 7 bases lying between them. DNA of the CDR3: TGTGCCAGCAGTTTTGCCAGGGAGACCCAGTACTTC. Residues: CASSFARETQYF.

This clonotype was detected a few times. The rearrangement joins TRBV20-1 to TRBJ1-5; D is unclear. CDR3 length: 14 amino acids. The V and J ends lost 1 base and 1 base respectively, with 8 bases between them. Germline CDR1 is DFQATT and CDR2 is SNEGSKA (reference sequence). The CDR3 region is CSARGKVSNQPQHF. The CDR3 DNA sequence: TGCAGTGCTAGAGGGAAGGTCAGCAATCAGCCCCAGCATTTT.

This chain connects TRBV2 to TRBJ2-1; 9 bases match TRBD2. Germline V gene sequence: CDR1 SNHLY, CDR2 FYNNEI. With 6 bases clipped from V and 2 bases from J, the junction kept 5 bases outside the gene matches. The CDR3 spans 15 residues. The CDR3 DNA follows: TGTGCCAGCAGCCGGACTAGCGCAACCTACAATGAGCAGTTCTTC. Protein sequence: CASSRTSATYNEQFF.

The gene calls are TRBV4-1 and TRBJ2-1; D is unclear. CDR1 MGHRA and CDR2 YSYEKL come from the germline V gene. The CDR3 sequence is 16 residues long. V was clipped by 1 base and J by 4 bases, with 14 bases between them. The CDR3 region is CASSQGVGRVYNEQFF. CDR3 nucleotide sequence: TGCGCCAGCAGCCAAGGGGTAGGGCGTGTGTACAATGAGCAGTTCTTC.

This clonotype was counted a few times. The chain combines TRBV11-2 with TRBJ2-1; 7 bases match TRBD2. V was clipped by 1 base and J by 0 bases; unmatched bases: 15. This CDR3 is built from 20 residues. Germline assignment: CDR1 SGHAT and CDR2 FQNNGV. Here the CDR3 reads CASSLGFLVGGGYSYNEQFF. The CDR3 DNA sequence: TGTGCCAGCAGCTTAGGGTTTTTGGTTGGCGGGGGTTACTCCTACAATGAGCAGTTCTTC.

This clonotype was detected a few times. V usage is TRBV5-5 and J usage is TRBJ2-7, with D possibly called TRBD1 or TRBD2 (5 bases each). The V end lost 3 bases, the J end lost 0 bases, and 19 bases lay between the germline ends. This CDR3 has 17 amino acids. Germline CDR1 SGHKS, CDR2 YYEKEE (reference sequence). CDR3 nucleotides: TGTGCCAGCAGCTCCGCCGGGACGTCAGCTAGCTCCTACGAGCAGTACTTC. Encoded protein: CASSSAGTSASSYEQYF.

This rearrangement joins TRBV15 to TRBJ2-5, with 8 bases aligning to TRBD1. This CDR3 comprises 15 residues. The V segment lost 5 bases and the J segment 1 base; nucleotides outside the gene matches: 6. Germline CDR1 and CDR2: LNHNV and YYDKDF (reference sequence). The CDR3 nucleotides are TGTGCCACCAGCCGGGACAGGAATCCCCAAGAGACCCAGTACTTC. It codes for CATSRDRNPQETQYF.

This CDR3 reads CASSARTGLRYEQYF. The CDR3 DNA reads as TGTGCCAGCAGCGCACGGACAGGCCTCCGCTACGAGCAGTACTTC. V gene TRBV5-6 combines with J gene TRBJ2-7; the match to TRBD1 covers 7 bases. The CDR3 sequence is 15 residues long. Germline V lookup: CDR1 SGHDT, CDR2 YYEEEE. After removal of 4 bases from V and 3 bases from J, the junction contained 10 bases not matched to a gene. The entire variable domain, with the rest obtained from reference TRBV5-6 and TRBJ2-7, is as follows: DAGVTQSPTHLIKTRGQQVTLRCSPKSGHDTVSWYQQALGQGPQFIFQYYEEEERQRGNFPDRFSGHQFPNYSSELNVNALLLGDSALYLCASSARTGLRYEQYFGPGTRLTVT.

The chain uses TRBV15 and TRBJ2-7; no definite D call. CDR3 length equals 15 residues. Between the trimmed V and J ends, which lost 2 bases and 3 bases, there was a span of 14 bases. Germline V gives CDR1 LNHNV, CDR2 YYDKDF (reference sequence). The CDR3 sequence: CATSRTRSSIYEQYF. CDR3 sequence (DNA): TGTGCCACCAGCAGAACGAGGAGCAGTATCTACGAGCAGTACTTC.

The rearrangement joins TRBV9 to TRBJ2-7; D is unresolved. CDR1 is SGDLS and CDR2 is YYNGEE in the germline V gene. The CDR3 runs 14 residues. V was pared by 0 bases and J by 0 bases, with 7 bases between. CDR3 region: CASSVGVSSYEQYF. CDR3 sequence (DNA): TGTGCCAGCAGCGTAGGGGTTAGCTCCTACGAGCAGTACTTC.

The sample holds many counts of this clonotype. The CDR3: CASSVGGSGEKTEAFF. Here the CDR3 DNA reads TGTGCCAGCAGCGTAGGAGGGTCAGGGGAGAAGACTGAAGCTTTCTTT. The genes are TRBV9 and TRBJ1-1; maybe TRBD1 (6 bases). CDR1 and CDR2 (germline): SGDLS, YYNGEE. The CDR3 spans 16 residues. The V end was cut by 0 bases, the J end by 5 bases, with 17 bases between.

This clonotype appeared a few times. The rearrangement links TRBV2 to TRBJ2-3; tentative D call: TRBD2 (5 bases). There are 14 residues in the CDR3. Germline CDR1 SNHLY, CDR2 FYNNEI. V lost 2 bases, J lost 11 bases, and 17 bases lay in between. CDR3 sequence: CASSERGRVSMQYF. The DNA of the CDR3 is TGTGCCAGCAGTGAACGCGGGCGGGTTAGTATGCAGTATTTT.

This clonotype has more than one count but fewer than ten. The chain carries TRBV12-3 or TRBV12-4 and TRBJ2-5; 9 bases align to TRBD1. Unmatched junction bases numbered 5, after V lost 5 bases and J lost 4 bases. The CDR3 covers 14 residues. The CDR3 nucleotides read TGTGCCAGCAGTACAGGGGGCGCGGGAGAGACCCAGTACTTC. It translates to CASSTGGAGETQYF.

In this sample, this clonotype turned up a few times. The CDR3, as DNA: TGCAGCGTTGAAGGCAAGCCCTACGAGCAGTACTTC. It translates to CSVEGKPYEQYF. This chain connects TRBV29-1 to TRBJ2-7; no clear D gene. Germline CDR1 reads SQVTM; CDR2 reads ANQGSEA. CDR3 length: 12 amino acids. Trimming took 1 base from V and 2 from J, leaving 6 bases between them.

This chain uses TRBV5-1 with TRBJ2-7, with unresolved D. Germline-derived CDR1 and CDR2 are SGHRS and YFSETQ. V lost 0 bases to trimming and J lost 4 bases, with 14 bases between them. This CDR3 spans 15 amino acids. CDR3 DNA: TGCGCCAGCAGCTTGGAAGTCGGACCGGTTTACGAGCAGTACTTC. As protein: CASSLEVGPVYEQYF. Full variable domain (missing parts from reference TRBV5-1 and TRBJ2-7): KAGVTQTPRYLIKTRGQQVTLSCSPISGHRSVSWYQQTPGQGLQFLFEYFSETQRNKGNFPGRFSGRQFSNSRSEMNVSTLELGDSALYLCASSLEVGPVYEQYFGPGTRLTVT.

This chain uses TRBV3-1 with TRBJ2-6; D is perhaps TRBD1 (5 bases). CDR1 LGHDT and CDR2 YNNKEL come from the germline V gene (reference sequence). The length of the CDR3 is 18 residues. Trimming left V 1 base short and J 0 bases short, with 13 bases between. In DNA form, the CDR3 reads TGTGCCAGCAGCCAAGGGGTAGGGGCGGACTCTGGGGCCAACGTCCTGACTTTC. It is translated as CASSQGVGADSGANVLTF.

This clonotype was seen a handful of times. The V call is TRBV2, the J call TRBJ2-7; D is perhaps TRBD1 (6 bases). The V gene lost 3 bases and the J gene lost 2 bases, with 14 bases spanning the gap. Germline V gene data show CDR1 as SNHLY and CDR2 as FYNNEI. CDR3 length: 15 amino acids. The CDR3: CASSEGGTLAYEQYF. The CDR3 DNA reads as TGTGCCAGCAGTGAGGGTGGGACATTAGCCTACGAGCAGTACTTC.

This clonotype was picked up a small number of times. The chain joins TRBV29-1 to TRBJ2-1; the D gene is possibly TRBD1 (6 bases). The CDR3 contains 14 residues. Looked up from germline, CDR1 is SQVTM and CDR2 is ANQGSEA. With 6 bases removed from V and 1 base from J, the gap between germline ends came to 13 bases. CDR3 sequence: CSVVTGVSYNEQFF. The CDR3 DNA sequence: TGCAGCGTAGTGACAGGAGTATCCTACAATGAGCAGTTCTTC.

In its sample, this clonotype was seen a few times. CDR3 protein: CASSYGWGTSYGYTF. In nucleotides, the CDR3 is TGTGCCAGCAGTTACGGGTGGGGTACATCCTATGGCTACACCTTC. The rearrangement links TRBV6-2 or TRBV6-3 to TRBJ1-2; D unclear. The V gene lost 2 bases and the J gene lost 4 bases, with 14 bases spanning the gap. Germline V gene sequence: CDR1 MNHEY, CDR2 SVGEGT. The CDR3 spans 15 residues.